The clone carrying this T cell receptor (beta chain) was seen more than once but under ten times. The target antigen is unknown. Relative to the germline gene, one junction end is altered; a read error may explain this. Alongside a J-beta primer mix, a sample-barcoded 5' primer served in a second PCR lasting roughly 6 to 11 cycles. TCRdb re-called the 5' RACE reads with MiXCR, one entry per CDR3 protein. The table has approximately 2,000,000 distinct CDR3 sequences, about 39% seen once. This entry is derived from a study of blood T cells in healthy people across ages. The CDR3 length is 15 residues. Germline values: CDR1 SGHAT, CDR2 FQNNGV. Donors ranged from 6 to 90 years old and were healthy Caucasians in Russia. They isolated at least 6 million PBMCs from each sample. Points from the study as a whole: Unsorted PBMC material precluded a definitive naive versus antigen-experienced comparison. More naive CD4+ cells and higher diversity marked long-lived donors relative to aged donors.

The chain uses TRBV11-2 and TRBJ1-2; 7 nucleotides agree with TRBD1. What was sequenced was blood. The TCR comes from a human donor in good health. Here the CDR3 reads CASSFIRTGVSGYTF. The CDR3 coding sequence is TGTGCCAGCAGCTTCATCCGAACAGGGGTCTCTGGCTACACCTTT.